This T cell receptor beta chain was profiled in a study of CD8 T cells in ankylosing spondylitis. Making the TCR beta libraries involved quantitative 5'-RACE with molecular barcodes. Using its own MiXCR run on the 5' RACE reads, TCRdb lists one record per CDR3 protein. Of 250,000 or so distinct CDR3 sequences in the sample, about 10% were seen once. This clonotype was seen ten or more times. The antigen is undetermined. Study-wide results and caveats: A motif of 7 or 8 highly homologous TCR beta variants was seen as apparently characteristic of ankylosing spondylitis blood. The authors reported significant enrichment of disease-linked clones in matched ankylosing spondylitis synovial fluid. In reactive arthritis synovial fluid and blood, some motif variants had been reported before.

The CDR3 length is 17 residues. Germline values: CDR1 LNHDA, CDR2 SQIVND (reference sequence). Losses at the gene ends were 4 bases for V and 0 bases for J; bases not matched to a gene: 5. The sequence was collected from a male donor with ankylosing spondylitis or in good health (not recorded which). V gene TRBV19 combines with J gene TRBJ2-1; 11 bases agree with TRBD2. Sequencing was carried out using blood, either unsorted or a sorted T cell fraction (not recorded which). The CDR3 DNA follows: TGTGCCAGTAGTAGGTCTCTAGCGGGAGGCTCCTACAATGAGCAGTTCTTC. It codes for CASSRSLAGGSYNEQFF.